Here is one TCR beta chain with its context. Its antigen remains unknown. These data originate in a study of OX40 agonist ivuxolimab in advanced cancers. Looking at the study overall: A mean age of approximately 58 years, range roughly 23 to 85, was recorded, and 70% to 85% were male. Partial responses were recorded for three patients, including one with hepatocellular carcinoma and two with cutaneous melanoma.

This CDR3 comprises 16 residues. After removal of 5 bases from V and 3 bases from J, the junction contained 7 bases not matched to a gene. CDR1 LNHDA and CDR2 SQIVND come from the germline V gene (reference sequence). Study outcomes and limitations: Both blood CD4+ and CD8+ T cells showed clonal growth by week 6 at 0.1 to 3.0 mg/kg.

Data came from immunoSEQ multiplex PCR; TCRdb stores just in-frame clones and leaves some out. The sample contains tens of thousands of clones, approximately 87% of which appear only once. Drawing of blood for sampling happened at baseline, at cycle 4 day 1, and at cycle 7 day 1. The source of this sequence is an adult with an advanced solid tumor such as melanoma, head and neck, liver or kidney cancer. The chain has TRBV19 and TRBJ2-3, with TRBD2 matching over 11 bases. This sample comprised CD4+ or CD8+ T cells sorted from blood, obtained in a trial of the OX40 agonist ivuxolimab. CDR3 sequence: CASSPRASGRTDTQYF. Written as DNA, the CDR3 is TGTGCCAGTAGTCCCCGGGCTAGCGGGAGGACAGATACGCAGTATTTT.